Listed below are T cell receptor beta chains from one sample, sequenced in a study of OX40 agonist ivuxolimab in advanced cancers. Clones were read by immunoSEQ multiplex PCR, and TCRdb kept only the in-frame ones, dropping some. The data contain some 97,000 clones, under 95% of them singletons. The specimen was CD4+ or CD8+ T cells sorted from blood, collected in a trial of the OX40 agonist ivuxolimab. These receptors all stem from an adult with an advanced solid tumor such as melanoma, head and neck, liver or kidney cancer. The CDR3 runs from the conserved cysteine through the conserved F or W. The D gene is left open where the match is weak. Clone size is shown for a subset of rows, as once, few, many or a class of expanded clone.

CDR3: CASSHRQIQGLTDTQYF
DNA: TGTGCCAGCAGCCACCGCCAAATACAGGGATTAACAGATACGCAGTATTTT
J: TRBJ2-3
size: NA
V: TRBV7-3
D: NA

CDR3: CASSRTSRQYF
DNA: TGTGCCAGCAGTAGGACTAGCAGACAGTACTTC
J: TRBJ2-7
size: few
V: TRBV28
D: TRBD2

CDR3: CASRGTGGSQPQHF
DNA: TGTGCCAGCAGAGGGACAGGGGGCTCTCAGCCCCAGCATTTT
J: TRBJ1-5
size: NA
V: TRBV28
D: TRBD1

CDR3: CASSQGAVLAKNIQYF
DNA: TGTGCCAGCAGCCAGGGAGCGGTACTAGCCAAAAACATTCAGTACTTC
J: TRBJ2-4
size: NA
V: TRBV5-4
D: NA

CDR3: CASSPQGPGNTGELFF
DNA: TGTGCCAGCAGCCCCCAAGGGCCGGGGAACACCGGGGAGCTGTTTTTT
J: TRBJ2-2
size: NA
V: TRBV7-2
D: NA

CDR3: CASSLRNRVGSYEQYF
DNA: TGTGCCAGCAGCTTAAGAAACAGGGTGGGCTCCTACGAGCAGTACTTC
J: TRBJ2-7
size: NA
V: TRBV7-2
D: NA

CDR3: CASSPQRGSYEQFF
DNA: TGTGCCAGTAGCCCACAGCGGGGATCATACGAGCAGTTCTTC
J: TRBJ2-1
size: once
V: TRBV19
D: TRBD2

CDR3: CASSLVPAGATNEKLFF
DNA: TGTGCCAGCAGCTTAGTCCCCGCCGGAGCAACTAATGAAAAACTGTTTTTT
J: TRBJ1-4
size: once
V: TRBV11-2
D: NA

CDR3: CASSLPGGLSGNTIYF
DNA: TGTGCCAGCTCACTGCCGGGGGGCCTCTCTGGAAACACCATATATTTT
J: TRBJ1-3
size: NA
V: TRBV18
D: NA

CDR3: CASSPLVRTEAFF
DNA: TGTGCCAGCTCACCACTTGTTCGCACTGAAGCTTTCTTT
J: TRBJ1-1
size: NA
V: TRBV18
D: NA

CDR3: CASSLAPGGNYGYTF
DNA: TGTGCCAGCAGCTTAGCGCCAGGGGGCAACTATGGCTACACCTTC
J: TRBJ1-2
size: NA
V: TRBV7-2
D: TRBD1

CDR3: CASSSGSRTEAFF
DNA: TGTGCCAGTAGCTCCGGCTCGCGGACTGAAGCTTTCTTT
J: TRBJ1-1
size: NA
V: TRBV19
D: NA

CDR3: CATKSPNTGELFF
DNA: TGTGCCACCAAGAGCCCGAACACCGGGGAGCTGTTTTTT
J: TRBJ2-2
size: NA
V: TRBV19
D: NA

CDR3: CATSSGSNTDTQYF
DNA: TGTGCCACCTCCAGCGGGAGTAACACAGATACGCAGTATTTT
J: TRBJ2-3
size: NA
V: TRBV9
D: TRBD2

CDR3: CASSGHTQGTEKLFF
DNA: TGTGCCAGCAGCGGACATACACAGGGAACTGAAAAACTGTTTTTT
J: TRBJ1-4
size: NA
V: TRBV7-2
D: NA

CDR3: CASRLAVRPCPYEQYF
DNA: TGTGCAAGTCGCTTAGCCGTCAGGCCATGCCCTTACGAGCAGTACTTC
J: TRBJ2-7
size: NA
V: TRBV12-2
D: NA

CDR3: CASAAGPPAYNEQFF
DNA: TGTGCCAGCGCCGCGGGACCGCCAGCCTACAATGAGCAGTTCTTC
J: TRBJ2-1
size: NA
V: TRBV2
D: NA

CDR3: CASCGRTGLETQYF
DNA: TGCGCCAGCTGTGGGCGGACAGGGCTGGAGACCCAGTACTTC
J: TRBJ2-5
size: NA
V: TRBV5-1
D: TRBD1

CDR3: CASSPPVTPGQPQHF
DNA: TGTGCCAGCAGTCCTCCTGTGACCCCAGGTCAGCCCCAGCATTTT
J: TRBJ1-5
size: few
V: TRBV28
D: NA

CDR3: CASSPGLAETRATQYF
DNA: TGCGCCAGCAGCCCGGGACTAGCGGAGACCAGGGCGACCCAGTACTTC
J: TRBJ2-5
size: NA
V: TRBV4-1
D: TRBD2

CDR3: CASSPGQGGQPQHF
DNA: TGCGCCAGCAGCCCAGGACAGGGTGGACAGCCCCAGCATTTT
J: TRBJ1-5
size: NA
V: TRBV5-1
D: TRBD1

CDR3: CASSQVSGTSSHEQYF
DNA: TGCGCCAGCAGCCAAGTGTCCGGGACTAGCTCCCACGAGCAGTACTTC
J: TRBJ2-7
size: once
V: TRBV4-3
D: TRBD2

CDR3: CASRLDASGTYNEQFF
DNA: TGTGCCAGCAGATTGGACGCTAGCGGTACCTACAATGAGCAGTTCTTC
J: TRBJ2-1
size: NA
V: TRBV28
D: TRBD2

CDR3: CASSIGRAGVSNYGYTF
DNA: TGTGCCAGTAGTATTGGGAGGGCGGGGGTGTCTAACTATGGCTACACCTTC
J: TRBJ1-2
size: NA
V: TRBV19
D: NA

CDR3: CASLPFAALARETQYF
DNA: TGTGCCAGCCTTCCCTTCGCCGCACTAGCTCGAGAGACCCAGTACTTC
J: TRBJ2-5
size: NA
V: TRBV18
D: NA

CDR3: CASSPRLAGGRGEQFF
DNA: TGCGCCAGCAGCCCCAGACTAGCGGGAGGCCGGGGTGAGCAGTTCTTC
J: TRBJ2-1
size: NA
V: TRBV5-1
D: TRBD2

CDR3: CASSRGLAGGPYEQYF
DNA: TGTGCCAGTAGTAGGGGACTAGCGGGAGGCCCCTACGAGCAGTACTTC
J: TRBJ2-7
size: once
V: TRBV19
D: TRBD2

CDR3: CASGRDRGPNTEAFF
DNA: TGCGCCAGCGGCCGGGACAGGGGGCCCAACACTGAAGCTTTCTTT
J: TRBJ1-1
size: NA
V: TRBV5-1
D: TRBD1

CDR3: CASSLSGDGTEAFF
DNA: TGCGCCAGCAGCTTGTCCGGGGACGGCACTGAAGCTTTCTTT
J: TRBJ1-1
size: once
V: TRBV5-1
D: NA

CDR3: CASTPTEAFF
DNA: TGTGCCAGCACCCCCACTGAAGCTTTCTTT
J: TRBJ1-1
size: NA
V: TRBV27
D: NA

CDR3: CASSRAGTSGSYEQYF
DNA: TGTGCCAGCAGTCGAGCCGGGACTAGCGGCTCCTACGAGCAGTACTTC
J: TRBJ2-7
size: NA
V: TRBV7-2
D: TRBD2

CDR3: CASRDHGNGEKLFF
DNA: TGTGCCAGCAGGGATCATGGAAATGGTGAAAAACTGTTTTTT
J: TRBJ1-4
size: NA
V: TRBV6-5
D: NA

CDR3: CASSLSSGGFSGANVLTF
DNA: TGTGCCAGCAGCTTAAGTAGCGGGGGGTTCTCTGGGGCCAACGTCCTGACTTTC
J: TRBJ2-6
size: once
V: TRBV7-9
D: TRBD2

CDR3: CASSLPYRGRSDEQYF
DNA: TGTGCCAGCAGCTTGCCTTACAGGGGGCGCAGCGACGAGCAGTACTTC
J: TRBJ2-7
size: NA
V: TRBV11-2
D: TRBD1

CDR3: CASSSGLTAFSGNTIYF
DNA: TGTGCCAGCAGTTCCGGTCTCACCGCTTTCTCTGGAAACACCATATATTTT
J: TRBJ1-3
size: NA
V: TRBV28
D: NA

CDR3: CASSLVADSYEQYF
DNA: TGTGCCAGCAGCTTGGTAGCTGATTCCTACGAGCAGTACTTC
J: TRBJ2-7
size: NA
V: TRBV5-4
D: NA

CDR3: CASGSDSGRDEQFF
DNA: TGTGCTAGTGGTTCCGATAGCGGGAGGGATGAGCAGTTCTTC
J: TRBJ2-1
size: NA
V: TRBV12-5
D: TRBD2

CDR3: CASVRDRGREQYF
DNA: TGTGCCAGCGTCCGGGACAGGGGAAGGGAGCAGTACTTC
J: TRBJ2-7
size: NA
V: TRBV2
D: TRBD1

CDR3: CASSLSPPYEQYF
DNA: TGTGCCAGCAGTTTGTCCCCTCCCTACGAGCAGTACTTC
J: TRBJ2-7
size: NA
V: TRBV28
D: NA

CDR3: CASSPARDQLYEQYF
DNA: TGTGCCAGCTCACCAGCTAGAGACCAGCTCTACGAGCAGTACTTC
J: TRBJ2-7
size: NA
V: TRBV18
D: NA

CDR3: CASSLGQRSVEQYF
DNA: TGTGCCAGCAGCTTAGGCCAGAGGTCCGTAGAGCAGTACTTC
J: TRBJ2-7
size: NA
V: TRBV7-2
D: NA

CDR3: CASSLRTGAPQPQHF
DNA: TGTGCCAGCAGTCTTAGAACCGGGGCGCCGCAGCCCCAGCATTTT
J: TRBJ1-5
size: NA
V: TRBV7-2
D: NA

CDR3: CASSIQVSGNTIYF
DNA: TGTGCCAGCAGTATACAAGTCTCTGGAAACACCATATATTTT
J: TRBJ1-3
size: once
V: TRBV6-1
D: NA

CDR3: CASSVVPQQETQYF
DNA: TGTGCCAGCAGCGTAGTACCGCAGCAAGAGACCCAGTACTTC
J: TRBJ2-5
size: NA
V: TRBV9
D: NA

CDR3: CASSLRQLGRLNEQYF
DNA: TGTGCCAGCAGCTTACGTCAGCTCGGGAGGCTTAACGAGCAGTACTTC
J: TRBJ2-7
size: NA
V: TRBV7-2
D: TRBD2

CDR3: CAISEGSYNEQFF
DNA: TGTGCCATCAGTGAGGGCTCCTACAATGAGCAGTTCTTC
J: TRBJ2-1
size: NA
V: TRBV10-3
D: NA

CDR3: CASSVEEGEGFPYEQYF
DNA: TGTGCCAGCAGCGTAGAAGAGGGCGAGGGGTTTCCCTACGAGCAGTACTTC
J: TRBJ2-7
size: NA
V: TRBV9
D: NA

CDR3: CSPRVDTQYF
DNA: TGCAGTCCTAGGGTAGATACGCAGTATTTT
J: TRBJ2-3
size: NA
V: TRBV20-1
D: NA

CDR3: CASKYQGQGRDGYTF
DNA: TGTGCCAGCAAGTACCAAGGACAGGGAAGGGACGGCTACACCTTC
J: TRBJ1-2
size: few
V: TRBV6-1
D: TRBD1

CDR3: CATSRDVGTGGREKLFF
DNA: TGTGCCACCAGCAGAGATGTCGGGACAGGGGGACGGGAAAAACTGTTTTTT
J: TRBJ1-4
size: NA
V: TRBV15
D: TRBD1

CDR3: CSAREQGSAFF
DNA: TGCAGTGCTAGAGAACAGGGGTCAGCTTTCTTT
J: TRBJ1-1
size: NA
V: TRBV20-1
D: TRBD1

CDR3: CASSLPHQTQHF
DNA: TGTGCCAGCAGCTTACCCCACCAGACCCAGCATTTT
J: TRBJ1-5
size: NA
V: TRBV7-2
D: NA

CDR3: CASSPGTVAYGYTF
DNA: TGTGCCAGCTCACCCGGGACAGTTGCCTATGGCTACACCTTC
J: TRBJ1-2
size: NA
V: TRBV18
D: TRBD1

CDR3: CASSLEADLGGRIGYEQYF
DNA: TGTGCCAGCAGCTTAGAGGCGGATCTGGGGGGCCGGATAGGCTACGAGCAGTACTTC
J: TRBJ2-7
size: once
V: TRBV7-3
D: NA